The rows below give T cell receptor beta chains drawn from one sample of a study of monozygotic twins with inflammatory bowel disease. TCRdb reprocessed the 5' RACE reads and keeps a single row for each CDR3 protein, giving no DNA. In total, the table holds roughly 120,000 distinct CDR3 sequences. The sequencing sample was made of blood. These TCRs come from a human donor with ulcerative colitis or Crohn's disease, or a healthy co-twin of an affected twin (not recorded which). The CDR3 runs from the conserved cysteine through the conserved F or W.

J gene: TRBJ2-5
CDR3 length: 16
V gene: TRBV12-3/TRBV12-4
CDR3 protein: CASSPPGLAIQETQYF

J gene: TRBJ1-5
CDR3 length: 13
V gene: TRBV10-3
CDR3 protein: CAISDRGHQPQHF

J gene: TRBJ1-1
CDR3 length: 16
V gene: TRBV5-5
CDR3 protein: CASSLGWGRIGTEAFF

J gene: TRBJ2-1
CDR3 length: 11
V gene: TRBV6-1
CDR3 protein: CASSDLNEQFF

J gene: TRBJ2-1
CDR3 length: 13
V gene: TRBV5-1
CDR3 protein: CASSTSGPWEQFF

J gene: TRBJ2-3
CDR3 length: 15
V gene: TRBV20-1
CDR3 protein: CSAPGPAGIKDTQYF

J gene: TRBJ1-5
CDR3 length: 14
V gene: TRBV12-5
CDR3 protein: CASGFGQGGQPQHF

J gene: TRBJ2-7
CDR3 length: 18
V gene: TRBV12-3/TRBV12-4
CDR3 protein: CASKGTSGRAVGSYEQYF

J gene: TRBJ2-3
CDR3 length: 13
V gene: TRBV2
CDR3 protein: CASMEGNTDTQYF

J gene: TRBJ2-7
CDR3 length: 12
V gene: TRBV24-1
CDR3 protein: CAPPPGPYEQYF

J gene: TRBJ1-1
CDR3 length: 15
V gene: TRBV5-1
CDR3 protein: CASSLDRGLGAEAFF

J gene: TRBJ2-3
CDR3 length: 13
V gene: TRBV5-1
CDR3 protein: CASSEVVPDTQYF

J gene: TRBJ2-1
CDR3 length: 18
V gene: TRBV9
CDR3 protein: CASSIGTSGRARYNEQFF

J gene: TRBJ2-3
CDR3 length: 15
V gene: TRBV4-1
CDR3 protein: CASSQVDGSTDTQYF

J gene: TRBJ1-6
CDR3 length: 16
V gene: TRBV5-1
CDR3 protein: CASSLSGQDPNSPLHF

J gene: TRBJ1-2
CDR3 length: 14
V gene: TRBV7-3
CDR3 protein: CASSSHTENYGYTF

J gene: TRBJ1-1
CDR3 length: 15
V gene: TRBV28
CDR3 protein: CASHRLEGAQTEAFF

J gene: TRBJ2-2
CDR3 length: 17
V gene: TRBV15
CDR3 protein: CATSRDMWQGKGGELFF

J gene: TRBJ2-7
CDR3 length: 14
V gene: TRBV2
CDR3 protein: CASSEGDSAGEQYF

J gene: TRBJ2-7
CDR3 length: 14
V gene: TRBV2
CDR3 protein: CASSEWRDDGEQYF

J gene: TRBJ2-5
CDR3 length: 13
V gene: TRBV6-5
CDR3 protein: CASSPGGQETQYF

J gene: TRBJ2-3
CDR3 length: 17
V gene: TRBV6-5
CDR3 protein: CASSFLRAGGLTDTQYF

J gene: TRBJ2-5
CDR3 length: 16
V gene: TRBV27
CDR3 protein: CASSTNGGGEGETQYF

J gene: TRBJ2-4
CDR3 length: 15
V gene: TRBV7-6
CDR3 protein: CASSLTGTYLDIQYF

J gene: TRBJ2-7
CDR3 length: 17
V gene: TRBV12-3/TRBV12-4
CDR3 protein: CASSRRLAGGPVYEQYF

J gene: TRBJ2-7
CDR3 length: 13
V gene: TRBV9
CDR3 protein: CASSIAGGYEQYF

J gene: TRBJ2-1
CDR3 length: 16
V gene: TRBV5-6
CDR3 protein: CASSFEVWGGRDEQFF

J gene: TRBJ2-2
CDR3 length: 19
V gene: TRBV4-2
CDR3 protein: CASSHYTGTSGGASGELFF

J gene: TRBJ1-2
CDR3 length: 13
V gene: TRBV7-2
CDR3 protein: CASSSFLNYGYTF

J gene: TRBJ2-1
CDR3 length: 13
V gene: TRBV6-6
CDR3 protein: CASSWDGYNEQFF

J gene: TRBJ2-5
CDR3 length: 14
V gene: TRBV10-3
CDR3 protein: CAIKEGGGGGTQYF

J gene: TRBJ2-3
CDR3 length: 16
V gene: TRBV11-3
CDR3 protein: CASSPGLAGVSDTQYF

J gene: TRBJ2-7
CDR3 length: 13
V gene: TRBV4-1
CDR3 protein: CASSQGLGYEQYF

J gene: TRBJ2-2
CDR3 length: 18
V gene: TRBV11-3
CDR3 protein: CASSLGWGLAGDTGELFF

J gene: TRBJ2-1
CDR3 length: 13
V gene: TRBV7-9
CDR3 protein: CASSSDYTGEQFF

J gene: TRBJ2-2
CDR3 length: 14
V gene: TRBV12-3/TRBV12-4
CDR3 protein: CASSGQGAIGELFF

J gene: TRBJ2-2
CDR3 length: 14
V gene: TRBV7-2
CDR3 protein: CASSMGLITGELFF

J gene: TRBJ1-2
CDR3 length: 14
V gene: TRBV5-1
CDR3 protein: CASSLRGGNYGYTF

J gene: TRBJ1-1
CDR3 length: 14
V gene: TRBV12-3/TRBV12-4
CDR3 protein: CASSLSRGNTEAFF

J gene: TRBJ2-5
CDR3 length: 14
V gene: TRBV5-1
CDR3 protein: CASSLVTDQETQYF

J gene: TRBJ2-5
CDR3 length: 14
V gene: TRBV5-1
CDR3 protein: CASSEEAFGGTQYF

J gene: TRBJ1-5
CDR3 length: 13
V gene: TRBV2
CDR3 protein: CASSTGTDQPQHF

J gene: TRBJ1-5
CDR3 length: 14
V gene: TRBV19
CDR3 protein: CASSILEGGQPQHF

J gene: TRBJ1-2
CDR3 length: 14
V gene: TRBV12-3/TRBV12-4
CDR3 protein: CASSFNRGGYGYTF

J gene: TRBJ1-1
CDR3 length: 15
V gene: TRBV4-1
CDR3 protein: CASSQEWRAGDEAFF

J gene: TRBJ2-1
CDR3 length: 16
V gene: TRBV7-6
CDR3 protein: CASSLQRNMYDNEQFF

J gene: TRBJ2-7
CDR3 length: 13
V gene: TRBV5-6
CDR3 protein: CASSREVSLKEYF

J gene: TRBJ1-5
CDR3 length: 16
V gene: TRBV18
CDR3 protein: CASSPFVQGGNQPQHF

J gene: TRBJ2-5
CDR3 length: 16
V gene: TRBV10-3
CDR3 protein: CAIRPGLAGGSETQYF

J gene: TRBJ1-1
CDR3 length: 14
V gene: TRBV7-9
CDR3 protein: CASSLDMGPTEAFF

J gene: TRBJ1-1
CDR3 length: 13
V gene: TRBV24-1
CDR3 protein: CATSGTGNTEAFF

J gene: TRBJ2-1
CDR3 length: 16
V gene: TRBV9
CDR3 protein: CASSSRTSGTRNEQFF

J gene: TRBJ2-3
CDR3 length: 16
V gene: TRBV12-3/TRBV12-4
CDR3 protein: CASSLTSGSSTDTQYF

J gene: TRBJ1-2
CDR3 length: 19
V gene: TRBV4-1
CDR3 protein: CASSQGLYSDGLTNYGYTF

J gene: TRBJ2-5
CDR3 length: 16
V gene: TRBV7-2
CDR3 protein: CASSLEAAGGLETQYF

J gene: TRBJ1-2
CDR3 length: 15
V gene: TRBV15
CDR3 protein: CATRQKGQGLDGYTF

J gene: TRBJ2-3
CDR3 length: 14
V gene: TRBV10-3
CDR3 protein: CAITSGRYTDTQYF

J gene: TRBJ2-5
CDR3 length: 15
V gene: TRBV6-2/TRBV6-3
CDR3 protein: CASRPTTYGAETQYF

J gene: TRBJ2-3
CDR3 length: 16
V gene: TRBV12-3/TRBV12-4
CDR3 protein: CASSFVSGGATDTQYF